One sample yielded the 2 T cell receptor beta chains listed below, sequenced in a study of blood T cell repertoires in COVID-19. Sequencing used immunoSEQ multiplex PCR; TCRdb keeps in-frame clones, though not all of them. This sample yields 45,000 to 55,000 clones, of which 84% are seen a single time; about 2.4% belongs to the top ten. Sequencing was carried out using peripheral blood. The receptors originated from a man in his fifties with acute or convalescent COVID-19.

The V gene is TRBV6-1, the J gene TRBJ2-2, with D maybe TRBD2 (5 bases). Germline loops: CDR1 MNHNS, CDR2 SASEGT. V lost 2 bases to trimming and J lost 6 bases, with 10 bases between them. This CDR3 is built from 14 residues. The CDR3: CASSESSLAGELFF. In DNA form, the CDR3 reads TGTGCCAGCAGTGAATCTAGCCTAGCCGGGGAGCTGTTTTTT.

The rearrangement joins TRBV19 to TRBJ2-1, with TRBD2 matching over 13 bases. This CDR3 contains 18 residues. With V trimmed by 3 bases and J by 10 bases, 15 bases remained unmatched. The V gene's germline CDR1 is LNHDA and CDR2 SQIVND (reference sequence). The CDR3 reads CASSIRGLGLAGVGEQFF. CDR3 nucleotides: TGTGCCAGTAGTATCCGGGGGCTAGGACTAGCGGGAGTTGGAGAGCAGTTCTTC.